A selection of T cell receptor beta chains follows, all from one sample in a study of blood T cell repertoires in COVID-19. TCRdb keeps only in-frame clones here, not all; method: immunoSEQ multiplex PCR. Here the sample spans 25,000 to 30,000 clones, 88% being singletons. Input material: peripheral blood. The origin of the receptors is a woman between 45 and 60 years old with active COVID-19. The CDR3 runs from the conserved cysteine through the conserved F or W. D genes are given only for firm matches. For some rows the clone size is stated as once, few or many, or as a class when expanded; others skip it.

NA TRBJ2-7 NA TRBV7-3 TGTGCCAGCAGCTCCCAGGGCGGCGAGCAGTACTTC CASSSQGGEQYF
NA TRBJ2-7 TRBD2 TRBV5-1 TGCGCCAGCAGTGAGGCGGGAGGTACCTACGAGCAGTACTTC CASSEAGGTYEQYF
NA TRBJ1-1 TRBD1 TRBV30 TGTGCCTGGAGGGAGACAGGGGCGGCTTTCTTT CAWRETGAAFF
NA TRBJ2-7 NA TRBV28 TGTGCCAGCATTGGGGCAGACAGCTACGAGCAGTACTTC CASIGADSYEQYF
NA TRBJ1-4 NA TRBV6-4 TGTGCCAGCAGCTTTGGTCTCGAGAGGAGCGAGGCAACTAATGAAAAACTGTTTTTT CASSFGLERSEATNEKLFF
few TRBJ1-2 NA TRBV7-9 TGTGCCAGCAGCTCCAGGGGCACCGTCTATGGCTACACCTTC CASSSRGTVYGYTF
NA TRBJ1-5 NA TRBV15 TGTGCCACCAGCAGAGGGCCGAACGATAGCAATCAGCCCCAGCATTTT CATSRGPNDSNQPQHF
once TRBJ2-7 TRBD2 TRBV2 TGTGCCAGCAGAAGGACTAGCGGGAGGGGCGAGCAGTACTTC CASRRTSGRGEQYF
NA TRBJ1-1 TRBD1 TRBV29-1 TGCAGCGCCCGGGAGGGGGCCACTGAAGCTTTCTTT CSAREGATEAFF
NA TRBJ2-5 NA TRBV7-3 TGTGCCAGCAGCTTACGACGGGAGGAGACCCAGTACTTC CASSLRREETQYF
NA TRBJ2-7 NA TRBV7-2 TGTGCCAGCAGCCCTAGTCCCAACTACGAGCAGTACTTC CASSPSPNYEQYF
few TRBJ2-1 NA TRBV6-4 TGTGCCAGCAGTGAGCAGGAGGCCAATGAGCAGTTCTTC CASSEQEANEQFF
few TRBJ1-2 TRBD1 TRBV12-3/TRBV12-4 TGTGCCAGCAGTACAGGGGGAGACTATGGCTACACCTTC CASSTGGDYGYTF
NA TRBJ1-3 NA TRBV28 TGTGCCAGCAGTTTATCCTCGGGGGTTTCTGGAAACACCATATATTTT CASSLSSGVSGNTIYF
NA TRBJ2-7 TRBD2 TRBV25-1 TGTGCCAGCAGTGACTTAGCGGGAGCCGCCTACGAGCAGTACTTC CASSDLAGAAYEQYF
NA TRBJ2-7 TRBD1 TRBV19 TGTGCCAGTAGTATAGGGACAGGGCGCGCCTACGAGCAGTACTTC CASSIGTGRAYEQYF
NA TRBJ2-7 TRBD1 TRBV10-3 TGTGCCATCAGTGACCGGGACAGGGCCGGGCAGTACTTC CAISDRDRAGQYF
NA TRBJ1-2 TRBD1 TRBV30 TGTGCCTGGAGTCGGACAGGGGGCTATGGCTACACCTTC CAWSRTGGYGYTF
NA TRBJ1-3 TRBD1 TRBV5-1 TGCGCCAGCAGCTTACAGGGGGCGGGAAACACCATATATTTT CASSLQGAGNTIYF
NA TRBJ1-5 TRBD1 TRBV19 TGTGCCAGTAGTAAGAACAGGGGTGCCAATCAGCCCCAGCATTTT CASSKNRGANQPQHF
NA TRBJ2-6 NA TRBV27 TGTGCCAGCAGTTGGGCAGGGCTAAGAGCTGGGGCCAACGTCCTGACTTTC CASSWAGLRAGANVLTF
NA TRBJ2-2 NA TRBV6-6 TGTGCCAGCAATTTTGGACAACCCGGGGAGCTGTTTTTT CASNFGQPGELFF
NA TRBJ2-1 NA TRBV28 TGTGCCAGCAGTCCGGACAATGAGCAGTTCTTC CASSPDNEQFF
few TRBJ1-2 NA TRBV24-1 TGTGCCACCAGTGGGAGGGGCGCACATGGCTACACCTTC CATSGRGAHGYTF
NA TRBJ2-4 NA TRBV3-1/TRBV3-2 TGTGCCAGCAGCCAAGGGAGGGTTACTTTAGCCAAAAACATTCAGTACTTC CASSQGRVTLAKNIQYF
NA TRBJ2-5 NA TRBV9 TGTGCCAGCAGCGTATTTGGGGGCCGTTTTGAAGAGACCCAGTACTTC CASSVFGGRFEETQYF
NA TRBJ2-7 TRBD1 TRBV19 TGTGCCAGTAGTATAACCTACGGGACAGGAAGCTCCTACGAGCAGTACTTC CASSITYGTGSSYEQYF
NA TRBJ2-1 TRBD2 TRBV6-5 TGTGCCAGCAGCCGGGGCGGGGGGCAGTTCTTC CASSRGGGQFF
NA TRBJ2-5 TRBD1 TRBV11-2 TGTGCCAGCAGCCCCCGCCGGACAGGGGGCGAGACCCAGTACTTC CASSPRRTGGETQYF
NA TRBJ1-2 NA TRBV27 TGTGCCTCAAAGGGGGGGGGTCGTGGCTACACCTTC CASKGGGRGYTF
NA TRBJ1-1 NA TRBV6-1 TGTGCCAGCAGTGAGCTCGGGGGGAGGGCTTTCTTT CASSELGGRAFF
NA TRBJ1-5 NA TRBV6-1 TGTGCCAGCAGTGAACGGGGGGGATACAATCAGCCCCAGCATTTT CASSERGGYNQPQHF
NA TRBJ2-1 TRBD2 TRBV10-3 TGTGCCATTTCACCTCTTGGCGGACGGGAGGGCCCAAATGAGCAGTTCTTC CAISPLGGREGPNEQFF
NA TRBJ2-3 TRBD2 TRBV6-2/TRBV6-3 TGTGCCAGCAGTTACTTGGCGGGAGAGGTTGGAGATACGCAGTATTTT CASSYLAGEVGDTQYF
NA TRBJ1-2 NA TRBV29-1 TGCAGCGTTAACACCAACTATGGCTACACCTTC CSVNTNYGYTF
NA TRBJ2-2 NA TRBV11-2 TGTGCCAGCAGCTTAGCGGTGAACACCGGGGAGCTGTTTTTT CASSLAVNTGELFF
once TRBJ2-1 NA TRBV11-2 TGTGCCAGCAGCTTATTGCTAAGCAACAATGAGCAGTTCTTC CASSLLLSNNEQFF
NA TRBJ2-1 TRBD2 TRBV7-9 TGTGCCAGCAGCTTGCGACTAGCGGAAATTAATGAGCAGTTCTTC CASSLRLAEINEQFF
NA TRBJ2-3 NA TRBV7-2 TGTGCCAGCAGCTTAACTAGGGGCACAGATACGCAGTATTTT CASSLTRGTDTQYF
NA TRBJ2-1 TRBD2 TRBV2 TGTGCCACCAAGTCAGCGGGAGGGCCCCATGAGCAGTTCTTC CATKSAGGPHEQFF
NA TRBJ2-7 TRBD1 TRBV5-4 TGTGCCAGCAGCCAGGGACAGGGGATCAACGAGCAGTACTTC CASSQGQGINEQYF
NA TRBJ1-2 TRBD1 TRBV25-1 TGTGCCAGCTCCCGGGGGACAGACAACTATGGCTACACCTTC CASSRGTDNYGYTF
NA TRBJ2-7 NA TRBV2 TGTGCCAGCAGTGAAGAGAGGCAGGGGCAGTACTTC CASSEERQGQYF
once TRBJ1-2 NA TRBV28 TGTGCCATCAATACAGTCTCTAACTATGGCTACACCTTC CAINTVSNYGYTF
NA TRBJ2-1 TRBD2 TRBV5-8 TGTGCCAGCAGGGGCGTATTACGGGAGGACCGATACAATGAGCAGTTCTTC CASRGVLREDRYNEQFF
NA TRBJ1-1 TRBD1 TRBV5-1 TGCGCCAGCAGCCTGTTGTCCCGGGACAGTGAAGCTTTCTTT CASSLLSRDSEAFF
NA TRBJ2-4 NA TRBV5-5 TGTGCCAGCAGCTTTGGGGCAATTCTAGCCAAAAACATTCAGTACTTC CASSFGAILAKNIQYF
medium-sized TRBJ2-1 NA TRBV2 TGTGCCAGCAGGATCGGGAGGGGGCGGAACAATGAGCAGTTCTTC CASRIGRGRNNEQFF
NA TRBJ1-2 TRBD1 TRBV9 TGTGCCAGCAGCGTAGAGGGAACAGGGGAAGATGGCTACACCTTC CASSVEGTGEDGYTF
NA TRBJ1-5 NA TRBV27 TGTGCCAGCAGTTTGGAGGGCCGCGGCAATCAGCCCCAGCATTTT CASSLEGRGNQPQHF
NA TRBJ2-1 NA TRBV6-1 TGTGCCAGCAGTGAAAAGCGAAACAATGAGCAGTTCTTC CASSEKRNNEQFF
NA TRBJ2-7 NA TRBV10-2 TGCGCCAGCAGTGAGTGGGTCAGCGGAGACTCCTACGAGCAGTACTTC CASSEWVSGDSYEQYF
NA TRBJ2-7 TRBD1 TRBV11-2 TGTGCCAGCAGCCACAGACAGGGTTTAAGTTACGAGCAGTACTTC CASSHRQGLSYEQYF
NA TRBJ2-5 NA TRBV5-1 TGCGCCAGCAGCTTGACAGGGCCGCAAGAGACCCAGTACTTC CASSLTGPQETQYF
few TRBJ2-2 NA TRBV28 TGTGCCAGCAGTCCGAGGAACACCGGGGAGCTGTTTTTT CASSPRNTGELFF